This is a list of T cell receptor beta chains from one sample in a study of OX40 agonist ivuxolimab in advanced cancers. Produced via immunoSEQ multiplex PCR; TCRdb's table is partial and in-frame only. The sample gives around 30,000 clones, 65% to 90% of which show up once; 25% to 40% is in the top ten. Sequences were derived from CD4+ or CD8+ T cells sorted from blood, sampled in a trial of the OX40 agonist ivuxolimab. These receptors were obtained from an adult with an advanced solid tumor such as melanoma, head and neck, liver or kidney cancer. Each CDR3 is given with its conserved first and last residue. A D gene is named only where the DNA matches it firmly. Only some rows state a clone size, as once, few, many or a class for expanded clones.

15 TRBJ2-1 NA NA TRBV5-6 CASSLSPGTYNEQFF TGTGCCAGCAGCTTGAGTCCAGGGACCTACAATGAGCAGTTCTTC
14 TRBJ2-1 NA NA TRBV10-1 CASSEDQGGNEQFF TGCGCCAGCAGTGAGGACCAGGGTGGGAATGAGCAGTTCTTC
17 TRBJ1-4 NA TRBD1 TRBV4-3 CASSQDWDSATNEKLFF TGCGCCAGCAGCCAAGATTGGGACAGTGCAACTAATGAAAAACTGTTTTTT
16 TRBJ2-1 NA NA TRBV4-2 CASSQSDGSSYNEQFF TGTGCCAGCAGCCAATCCGACGGGAGCTCCTACAATGAGCAGTTCTTC
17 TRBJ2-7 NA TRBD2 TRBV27 CASSLQGRSGSYYEQYF TGTGCCAGCAGTTTACAGGGGCGTAGCGGGAGTTACTACGAGCAGTACTTC
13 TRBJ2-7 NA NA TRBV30 CAAEEQTTYEQYF TGTGCCGCGGAAGAACAGACTACCTACGAGCAGTACTTC
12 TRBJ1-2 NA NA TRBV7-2 CASSSRSHGYTF TGTGCCAGCAGCTCGCGGTCCCATGGCTACACCTTC
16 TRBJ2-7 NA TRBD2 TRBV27 CASSLLARGLVYEQYF TGTGCCAGCAGTTTATTGGCCCGGGGACTAGTCTACGAGCAGTACTTC
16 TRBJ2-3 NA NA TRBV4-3 CASSQDWGIGTDTQYF TGCGCCAGCAGCCAAGATTGGGGGATTGGGACAGATACGCAGTATTTT
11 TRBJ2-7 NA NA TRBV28 CASSFGYEQYF TGTGCCAGCAGTTTCGGATACGAGCAGTACTTC
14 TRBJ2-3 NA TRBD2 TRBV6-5 CASSTGLARDTQYF TGTGCCAGCAGTACCGGACTAGCGCGGGATACGCAGTATTTT
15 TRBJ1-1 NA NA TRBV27 CASSPLGRPDTEAFF TGTGCCAGCAGTCCCCTGGGGAGGCCGGATACTGAAGCTTTCTTT
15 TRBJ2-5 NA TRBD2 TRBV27 CASRLTSGRSETQYF TGTGCCAGCAGACTGACTAGCGGGAGATCAGAGACCCAGTACTTC
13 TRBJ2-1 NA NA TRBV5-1 CASSPLDPREQFF TGCGCCAGCAGCCCGCTGGACCCGCGGGAGCAGTTCTTC
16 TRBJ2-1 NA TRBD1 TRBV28 CANSLPEDRGLNEQFF TGTGCCAACAGTCTCCCTGAGGACAGGGGGTTAAATGAGCAGTTCTTC
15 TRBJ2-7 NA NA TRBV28 CASSPLDRESYEQYF TGTGCCAGCAGCCCTCTCGACCGGGAATCCTACGAGCAGTACTTC
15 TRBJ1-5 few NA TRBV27 CASSLSSGGNQPQHF TGTGCCAGCAGTTTATCGTCAGGGGGCAATCAGCCCCAGCATTTT
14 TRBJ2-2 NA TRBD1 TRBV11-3 CASSLRDSTGELFF TGTGCCAGCAGCTTACGGGACAGCACCGGGGAGCTGTTTTTT
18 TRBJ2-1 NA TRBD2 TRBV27 CASSLSTPLAGGPNEQFF TGTGCCAGCAGTTTATCGACACCACTAGCGGGAGGACCCAATGAGCAGTTCTTC
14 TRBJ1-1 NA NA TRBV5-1 CASSQQGSVTEAFF TGCGCCAGCAGCCAACAGGGCAGCGTCACTGAAGCTTTCTTT
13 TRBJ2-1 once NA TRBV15 CATSRAGYNEQFF TGTGCCACCAGCAGAGCGGGTTACAATGAGCAGTTCTTC
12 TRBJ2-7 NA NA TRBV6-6 CASSYVQAEQYF TGTGCCAGCAGTTACGTACAGGCGGAGCAGTACTTC
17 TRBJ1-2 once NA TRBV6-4 CASSDIDIGQINYGYTF TGTGCCAGCAGTGACATTGATATCGGACAGATAAACTATGGCTACACCTTC